The text below deals with one T cell receptor (beta chain). What it recognizes is unknown. A library prepared for alpha chains yielded this beta chain as an off-target read; its size is of little meaning. MiXCR was run by TCRdb on the 5' RACE reads, yielding one entry per CDR3 protein. The table lists under 6,000 distinct CDR3 sequences, approximately 5.8% of them singletons. This sample was included in a study of spatial heterogeneity in lung cancer. This CDR3 contains 15 residues. From germline, CDR1 is MNHEY and CDR2 SVGAGI. V was pared by 6 bases and J by 0 bases, with 9 bases between. General study findings and limits: Tumor T cell coverage was estimated at around 7% for alpha and about 14% for beta chains. The study found that expanded intratumoral alpha and beta TCR counts tracked tumor mutation counts.

Time point meaning: sample taken at primary tumor resection. The sample was lung tumor tissue, taken at surgery. The origin of this receptor is a female donor with early-stage non-small cell lung cancer. V usage is TRBV6-5 and J usage is TRBJ1-6; D not certain. The CDR3 DNA follows: TGTGCCAGCAGAAAGACCAGCTCCTATAATTCACCCCTCCACTTT. Translation: CASRKTSSYNSPLHF.